One and the same sample provided the 6 T cell receptor beta chains below, sequenced in a study of technical replicates of blood from a handful of donors. Generated by immunoSEQ multiplex PCR, the TCRdb table keeps only in-frame clones and is missing some. The sample carries 50,000 to 70,000 clones, 91% recorded once. The specimen sequenced was PBMCs. The source of these receptors is a human donor in good health. Some clones in this sample may be carry-over from other donors' samples.

The chain has TRBV18 and TRBJ1-1, with D possibly TRBD1 on 6 matching bases. The ends were cut back, 2 bases at V and 7 bases at J, with 14 bases in the middle. The CDR3 extends over 14 amino acids. Germline-derived CDR1 and CDR2 are KGHSH and LQKENI. The CDR3 protein is CASSPGRGYGEAFF. CDR3 nucleotides: TGTGCCAGCTCACCAGGCAGGGGATATGGTGAAGCTTTCTTT.

The rearrangement uses TRBV7-6 and TRBJ1-1; D unclear. Germline assignment: CDR1 SGHVS and CDR2 FNYEAQ. Trimming took off 7 bases at V and 1 base at J, with 10 bases between the two ends. The CDR3 is 13 residues long. In nucleotides, the CDR3 is TGTGCCAGCACCCGAGACACGAACACTGAAGCTTTCTTT. This gives the protein CASTRDTNTEAFF. Based on the CDR3 plus reference TRBV7-6 and TRBJ1-1, the full variable domain is GAGVSQSPRYKVTKRGQDVALRCDPISGHVSLYWYRQALGQGPEFLTYFNYEAQQDKSGLPNDRFSAERPEGSISTLTIQRTEQRDSAMYRCASTRDTNTEAFFGQGTRLTVV.

The J gene is TRBJ2-7, the V gene TRBV7-8; D gene uncertain. The CDR3 totals 14 residues. Germline loops: CDR1 SGHVS, CDR2 FQNEAQ. V lost 8 bases and J 6 bases, leaving 20 bases between the germline ends. CDR3 amino acids: CASVPSLGRLEQYF. The CDR3 DNA sequence: TGTGCCAGCGTACCATCCCTAGGAAGGCTCGAGCAGTACTTC.

The chain links TRBV7-7 to TRBJ2-1; tentatively, D is TRBD2 (6 bases). CDR3 length: 14 amino acids. Germline V CDR1 and CDR2: SSHAT, FNYEAQ (reference sequence). V dropped 6 bases and J dropped 9 bases, with 18 bases sitting between them. As DNA, the CDR3 is TGTGCCAGCAGACGTGAGGAGGGGAACGGTGAGCAGTTCTTC. Protein product: CASRREEGNGEQFF.

This chain links TRBV18 with TRBJ2-7, with 10 bases lining up with TRBD2. Unmatched junction bases numbered 4, after V lost 5 bases and J lost 0 bases. The V gene's germline CDR1 is KGHSH and CDR2 LQKENI. This CDR3 spans 15 amino acids. The DNA for the CDR3 is TGTGCCAGCTCAGTCGGGACTAGCGCCTCCTACGAGCAGTACTTC. Its translation is CASSVGTSASYEQYF.

The V call is TRBV4-3, the J call TRBJ2-3; 7 bases are shared with TRBD2. J was trimmed by 3 bases and V by 0 bases; bases with no gene match: 9. The CDR3 is 17 residues long. Germline V gene lookup returns CDR1 LGHNA and CDR2 YSLEER. For the CDR3, the DNA is TGCGCCAGCAGCCAAGATCGGTGGGGGGGGAAAACAGATACGCAGTATTTT. Its translation: CASSQDRWGGKTDTQYF.